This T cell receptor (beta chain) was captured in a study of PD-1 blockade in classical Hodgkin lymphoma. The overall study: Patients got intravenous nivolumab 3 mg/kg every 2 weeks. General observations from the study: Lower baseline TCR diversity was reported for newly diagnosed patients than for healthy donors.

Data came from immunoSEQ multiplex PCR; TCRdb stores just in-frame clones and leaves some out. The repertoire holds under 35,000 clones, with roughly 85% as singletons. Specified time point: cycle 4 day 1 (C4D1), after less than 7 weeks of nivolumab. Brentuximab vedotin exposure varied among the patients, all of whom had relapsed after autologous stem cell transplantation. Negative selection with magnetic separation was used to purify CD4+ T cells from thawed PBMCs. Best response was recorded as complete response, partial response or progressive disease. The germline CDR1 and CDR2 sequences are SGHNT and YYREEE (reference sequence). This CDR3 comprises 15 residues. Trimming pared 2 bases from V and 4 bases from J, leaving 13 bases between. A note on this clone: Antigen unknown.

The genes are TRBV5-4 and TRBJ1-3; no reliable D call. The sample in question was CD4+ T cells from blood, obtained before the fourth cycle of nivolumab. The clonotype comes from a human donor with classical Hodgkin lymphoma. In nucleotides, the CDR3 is TGTGCCAGCAGCTTACGTGGGGAATCCGGAAACACCATATATTTT. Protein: CASSLRGESGNTIYF.